Below are 6 T cell receptor beta chains sequenced from a single sample in a study of T cell repertoires in cytomegalovirus infection (dated by TCRdb to the late 2010s). Antigens for these TCRs are unknown. The treatment or condition tag for this specimen amounts to: in vitro stimulation with specific CMV peptide epitopes to enrich CMV-specific T cells. The sample was run on an Illumina HiSeq 1500. TCRdb took the public reads, trimmed them with fastp at Q25, ran MiXCR for clone calling and kept in-frame beta chains. CDR3 protein duplicates are merged, each entry listing the most common genes and DNA. Recorded for this sample are some 120,000 distinct CDR3 sequences; about 31% of them occurred a single time. The leading ten clones occupy around three fifths of the sample. Here the sequenced sample was CD8+ T cells from cultured PBMCs, taken from culture after CMV antigen stimulation. Every receptor here comes from a human donor in good health (CMV status not recorded). Some clones in this sample may be carry-over from other donors' samples.

The table lists this clonotype with a few counts. The CDR3 DNA follows: TGTGCCAGTAGCTACCCCGCAGGGGGTAACACTGAAGCTTTCTTT. Its translation: CASSYPAGGNTEAFF. The V gene is TRBV19, the J gene TRBJ1-1; TRBD1 matches 7 bases. In germline, CDR1 is LNHDA, CDR2 SQIVND (reference sequence). V lost 6 bases, J lost 2 bases, and 9 bases stayed unmatched. The CDR3 is 15 amino acids.

This clonotype was counted a few times. The gene calls are TRBV7-6 and TRBJ2-7; a possible D gene is TRBD1 (5 bases). V dropped 3 bases and J dropped 4 bases, with 19 bases sitting between them. CDR1 is SGHVS and CDR2 is FNYEAQ in the germline V gene. The CDR3 runs 16 residues. Written as DNA, the CDR3 is TGTGCCAGCAGCTTGACAGTGGCGATAAGCCAGTACGAGCAGTACTTC. It yields the protein CASSLTVAISQYEQYF.

The genes are TRBV7-3 and TRBJ1-2; D is undetermined. CDR1 and CDR2 from the germline V gene are SGHTA and FQGTGA. Between the trimmed V and J ends, which lost 3 bases and 6 bases, there was a span of 17 bases. This CDR3 region has 15 residues. In DNA form, the CDR3 reads TGTGCCAGCAGCTTCCACTTTGCAAGTGCCGATGGCTACACCTTC. Translation gives CASSFHFASADGYTF. Full variable domain (remainder filled in from reference TRBV7-3 and TRBJ1-2): GAGVSQTPSNKVTEKGKYVELRCDPISGHTALYWYRQSLGQGPEFLIYFQGTGAADDSGLPNDRFFAVRPEGSVSTLKIQRTERGDSAVYLCASSFHFASADGYTFGSGTRLTVV.

This clonotype was observed a few times. The chain joins TRBV4-3 to TRBJ2-1; 12 nucleotides agree with TRBD2. The junction had 11 bases not matched to a gene; V was cut back by 1 base and J by 10 bases. The CDR3 covers 17 residues. The germline V gene has CDR1 LGHNA and CDR2 YSLEER. In nucleotides, the CDR3 is TGCGCCAGCAGCCAAGCCTGGCCTAGCGGGGGGGTCCGGGAGCAGTTCTTC. Translating gives CASSQAWPSGGVREQFF.

At least ten counts were recorded for this clonotype. V and J are TRBV7-8 and TRBJ1-2; D is perhaps TRBD1 (6 bases). With 1 base removed from V and 7 bases from J, the gap between germline ends came to 13 bases. Germline V gene data show CDR1 as SGHVS and CDR2 as FQNEAQ. The CDR3 spans 14 residues. CDR3 sequence reads: CASSLEGTGLGYTF. The DNA of the CDR3 is TGTGCCAGCAGCTTAGAAGGAACAGGGCTTGGCTACACCTTC.

This chain joins TRBV6-5 and TRBJ1-1; TRBD1 is a possible D gene (5 bases). The CDR3 has 14 amino acids. Germline CDR1 reads MNHEY; CDR2 reads SVGAGI. V lost 0 bases, J lost 1 base, and 6 bases lay in between. The CDR3 DNA sequence: TGTGCCAGCAGTTACTCTGGGGGGAACACTGAAGCTTTCTTT. As protein: CASSYSGGNTEAFF.